Shown below are 20 T cell receptor beta chains from a single sample sequenced in a study of T cell repertoires in cytomegalovirus infection. MiXCR, run by TCRdb on the reads, gives a single entry per CDR3 protein. This table holds around 240,000 distinct CDR3 sequences, about 23% found once. The source material was CD8+ T cells from PBMCs. The receptors come from a human donor in good health (CMV status not recorded). Some clones in this sample may be carry-over from other donors' samples.

This clonotype was recorded many times. V usage is TRBV29-1 and J usage is TRBJ1-1; no clear D gene. Trimming took off 6 bases at V and 1 base at J, with 9 bases between the two ends. The germline CDR1 and CDR2 sequences are SQVTM and ANQGSEA. CDR3 length: 12 residues. Here the CDR3 DNA reads TGCAGCGTCGGCCCGCGGAACACTGAAGCTTTCTTT. Encoded protein: CSVGPRNTEAFF.

The rearrangement joins TRBV19 to TRBJ1-4, with D perhaps TRBD1 (6 bases). Germline CDR1 reads LNHDA; CDR2 reads SQIVND (reference sequence). The length of the CDR3 is 13 residues. The V gene lost 8 bases and the J gene lost 4 bases, with 11 bases spanning the gap. CDR3 residues: CASSQGNNEKLFF. The CDR3 nucleotides read TGTGCCAGTTCTCAGGGGAATAATGAAAAACTGTTTTTT.

V gene TRBV28 combines with J gene TRBJ1-2; D may be TRBD1 (5 bases). Looked up from germline, CDR1 is MDHEN and CDR2 is SYDVKM. Trimming cost V 10 bases and J 7 bases, with 22 bases left between them. This CDR3 comprises 14 residues. In nucleotides, the CDR3 is TGTGCCACTGCTCCACCCCGGGACGCTGCTGGCTACACCTTC. Translated: CATAPPRDAAGYTF.

V usage is TRBV7-9 and J usage is TRBJ1-2; D is unclear. Trimming shortened V by 5 bases and J by 12 bases, and 22 bases separated the two germline ends. This CDR3 region has 14 residues. The germline gives CDR1 SEHNR, CDR2 FQNEAQ (reference sequence). CDR3 amino acids: CASSPTTGPPGDTF. CDR3 nucleotide sequence: TGTGCCAGCAGCCCAACAACCGGGCCCCCTGGGGACACCTTC.

Concerning this clonotype: The conserved final phenylalanine or tryptophan is absent from the CDR3, which likely points to a read error. The chain couples TRBV18 to TRBJ1-2; D gene ambiguous. Germline loops: CDR1 KGHSH, CDR2 LQKENI. V was cut by 0 bases and J by 3 bases, with 5 bases left in between. The CDR3 runs to 13 residues. The CDR3 loop is CASSPPEDYGYTY. CDR3 in DNA: TGTGCCAGCTCACCACCGGAGGACTATGGCTACACCTAC.

This clonotype was seen a handful of times. This chain joins TRBV28 and TRBJ1-1; perhaps TRBD1 as D (6 bases). V was clipped by 5 bases and J by 1 base, with 11 bases between them. Germline assignment: CDR1 MDHEN and CDR2 SYDVKM. This CDR3 has 14 residues. The CDR3 DNA sequence: TGTGCCAGCAGTCCTATACAGGGGAACACTGAAGCTTTCTTT. Protein product: CASSPIQGNTEAFF.

This chain joins TRBV28 and TRBJ2-5; D unclear. Trimming took 3 bases from V and 4 from J, leaving 12 bases between them. Germline CDR1 reads MDHEN; CDR2 reads SYDVKM. CDR3 length: 14 amino acids. In nucleotides, the CDR3 is TGTGCCAGCAGTTTCGATGGGGTTGGAGAGACCCAGTACTTC. It yields the protein CASSFDGVGETQYF.

Ten or more counts support this clonotype. The CDR3 region has the DNA TGTGCCAGCAGCCTAAAACCCGGGACTAGTATATACAATGAGCAGTTCTTC. Encoded protein: CASSLKPGTSIYNEQFF. The chain couples TRBV7-8 to TRBJ2-1; 8 nucleotides align to TRBD2. The CDR3 spans 17 residues. CDR1 is SGHVS, CDR2 FQNEAQ, per germline. The ends lost 5 bases at V and 4 bases at J; junction bases unmatched: 13.

Written as DNA, the CDR3 is TGTGCCAGCAGTTTAGGCGAGGGCTCCTACAATGAGCAGTTCTTC. The encoded protein is CASSLGEGSYNEQFF. V usage is TRBV28 and J usage is TRBJ2-1, with a tentative D call TRBD2 (5 bases). Germline CDR1 reads MDHEN; CDR2 reads SYDVKM. This CDR3 has 15 amino acids. Trimming cost V 2 bases and J 0 bases, with 8 bases left between them.

The chain employs TRBV19 and TRBJ2-1; D remains ambiguous. Deletions cut 7 bases from V and 4 bases from J, with 8 bases between. The CDR3 has 12 residues. Germline V gene sequence: CDR1 LNHDA, CDR2 SQIVND (reference sequence). This CDR3 reads CASIMGYNEQFF. CDR3 coding DNA: TGTGCCAGTATTATGGGGTACAATGAGCAGTTCTTC.

This clonotype was detected only a few times. The chain carries TRBV29-1 and TRBJ2-7; D may be TRBD1 (5 bases). CDR3 size: 14 residues. The V gene lost 2 bases and the J gene lost 0 bases, with 11 bases spanning the gap. Germline V CDR1 and CDR2: SQVTM, ANQGSEA. CDR3 sequence: CSVEMEGDSYEQYF. In DNA form, the CDR3 reads TGCAGCGTTGAAATGGAAGGGGACTCCTACGAGCAGTACTTC.

This clonotype was observed at least ten times. V gene TRBV7-8 combines with J gene TRBJ2-3; 11 nucleotides align to TRBD2. V shed 2 bases, J shed 3 bases, and the junction held 4 bases outside the gene matches. The CDR3 extends over 16 amino acids. Looked up from germline, CDR1 is SGHVS and CDR2 is FQNEAQ. The DNA for the CDR3 is TGTGCCAGCAGCTTACTAGCGGGAGGATCTACAGATACGCAGTATTTT. As protein: CASSLLAGGSTDTQYF.

This CDR3 reads CASTAGQWQPQHF. Written as DNA, the CDR3 is TGTGCCAGCACGGCAGGCCAGTGGCAGCCCCAGCATTTT. The chain employs TRBV12-3 or TRBV12-4 and TRBJ1-5; D ambiguous. V lost 7 bases to trimming and J lost 7 bases, with 14 bases between them. This CDR3 contains 13 residues.

As to this clonotype: Germline and junction disagree at one end, which may indicate a read error. The genes are TRBV7-8 and TRBJ2-1; 14 bases are a match to TRBD2. This CDR3 region has 17 residues. Germline values: CDR1 SGHVS, CDR2 FQNEAQ. The CDR3 nucleotides are TGTGCCAACAGCTTAGTGACTAGCGGGGGGGCCTTGCATGAGCAGTTCTTC. Protein: CANSLVTSGGALHEQFF.

The CDR3 reads CASSEQSYGYTF. The CDR3 DNA is TGCGCCAGCAGTGAACAGAGCTATGGCTACACCTTC. The V and J genes are TRBV10-2 and TRBJ1-2; D uncertain. V gave up 3 bases and J gave up 4 bases, with 6 bases separating them. The CDR3 has 12 residues. Germline-derived CDR1 and CDR2 are WSHSY and SAAADI.

The genes are TRBV4-1 and TRBJ2-1; D ambiguous. Trimming left V 4 bases short and J 3 bases short, with 10 bases between. The CDR3 runs 14 residues. Per germline, CDR1 MGHRA and CDR2 YSYEKL. This CDR3 reads CASSPENVYNEQFF. CDR3 coding DNA: TGCGCCAGCAGCCCAGAGAACGTCTACAATGAGCAGTTCTTC.

This clonotype was observed a few times. This chain joins TRBV7-4 and TRBJ2-7; TRBD1 aligns across 7 bases. This CDR3 is 14 amino acids long. The V segment lost 4 bases and the J segment 5 bases; nucleotides outside the gene matches: 8. In germline, CDR1 is SGHVT, CDR2 SQSDAQ. The CDR3 nucleotides are TGTGCCAGCAGCTCTAAGACAGGGTCGGACGAGCAGTACTTC. Protein product: CASSSKTGSDEQYF.

This clonotype was seen at least ten times. This sequence joins TRBV7-6 and TRBJ2-5; the D gene is possibly TRBD1 (5 bases). This CDR3 contains 14 residues. CDR1 and CDR2 from the germline V gene are SGHVS and FNYEAQ. Trimming removed 10 bases from V and 0 bases from J, with 15 bases in between. The CDR3 nucleotides are TGTGCCATCGTAGGGCGGACAAACCAAGAGACCCAGTACTTC. Protein product: CAIVGRTNQETQYF.

The chain is built from TRBV12-3 or TRBV12-4 and TRBJ2-7, with no clear D. V was shortened by 3 bases and J by 10 bases, with 16 bases between the two germline ends. This CDR3 is built from 13 residues. The CDR3 nucleotides are TGTGCCAGCAGTTTTGCACAAGATCAGAACCAGTACTTC. Translated, it gives CASSFAQDQNQYF.

This clonotype was seen at least ten times. The chain couples TRBV7-9 to TRBJ2-3; 9 bases map to TRBD1. The V gene's germline CDR1 is SEHNR and CDR2 FQNEAQ (reference sequence). Germline trimming cut 11 bases from V and 0 bases from J; bases unmatched to any gene: 6. This CDR3 is 14 amino acids long. The CDR3: CAGQGSPSTDTQYF. As DNA, the CDR3 is TGTGCCGGACAGGGGTCTCCTAGCACAGATACGCAGTATTTT.